This is a list of T cell receptor beta chains from one sample in a study of control samples from healthy donors and cancer patients. Produced via immunoSEQ multiplex PCR; TCRdb's table is partial and in-frame only. This sample yields fewer than 200,000 clones, of which roughly nine tenths are seen a single time; roughly 1.3% belongs to the top ten. The sequencing input was blood. These receptor sequences come from a man between 25 and 39 years old in good health. Both conserved end residues are part of each CDR3. A D gene is named only where the DNA matches it firmly. Clone size is given for some rows only: seen once, a few or many times, or a class if the clone is expanded.

d_call j_call clone_size v_call cdr3_aa cdr3_nt
- TRBJ1-1 - TRBV21-1 CASSKSLGQPFTEAFF TGTGCCAGCAGCAAAAGTTTAGGGCAGCCGTTCACTGAAGCTTTCTTT
- TRBJ1-4 - TRBV5-1 CASSLRGTTNEKLFF TGCGCCAGCAGCTTGAGGGGGACAACTAATGAAAAACTGTTTTTT
- TRBJ1-1 - TRBV11-1 CASSFRPVNTEAFF TGTGCCAGCAGCTTTAGACCGGTGAACACTGAAGCTTTCTTT
TRBD2 TRBJ2-3 - TRBV6-5 CASSSQRGPADTQYF TGTGCCAGCAGTTCGCAGCGGGGGCCTGCAGATACGCAGTATTTT
TRBD1 TRBJ1-2 few TRBV12-3/TRBV12-4 CASSRMGQGAITF TGTGCCAGCAGTCGAATGGGACAGGGGGCGATTACCTTC
TRBD1 TRBJ2-5 - TRBV10-1 CASSKQGWETQYF TGCGCCAGCAGTAAACAGGGGTGGGAGACCCAGTACTTC
- TRBJ2-7 - TRBV11-2 CASTPRGRGDEQYF TGTGCCAGCACCCCCCGGGGTAGGGGCGACGAGCAGTACTTC
- TRBJ2-5 - TRBV7-9 CASSFDRTQETQYF TGTGCCAGCAGCTTCGACAGGACTCAAGAGACCCAGTACTTC
TRBD2 TRBJ2-3 once TRBV9 CASSLTSTTQYF TGTGCCAGCAGCTTGACTAGCACTACGCAGTATTTT
TRBD2 TRBJ2-7 - TRBV9 CASSVASGGTYEQYF TGTGCCAGCAGCGTAGCTAGCGGGGGAACTTACGAGCAGTACTTC
TRBD2 TRBJ2-7 - TRBV6-2/TRBV6-3 CASSIGLAGGREQYF TGTGCCAGCAGTATTGGACTAGCGGGAGGTCGCGAGCAGTACTTC
- TRBJ1-2 - TRBV6-5 CASSYGVNYGYTF TGTGCCAGCAGTTACGGGGTTAACTATGGCTACACCTTC
- TRBJ2-3 - TRBV28 CASSSPGGPSTDTQYF TGTGCCAGCAGTTCCCCCGGGGGGCCATCCACAGATACGCAGTATTTT
- TRBJ2-7 - TRBV6-2/TRBV6-3 CASSYPRTPGYEQYF TGTGCCAGCAGTTATCCAAGGACGCCAGGCTACGAGCAGTACTTC
- TRBJ2-1 - TRBV27 CASSDTNEQFF TGTGCCAGCTCCGACACCAATGAGCAGTTCTTC
- TRBJ1-2 - TRBV7-6 CASSPGVGVEQIYGYTF TGTGCCAGCAGCCCGGGGGTGGGAGTGGAACAAATCTATGGCTACACCTTC
- TRBJ1-2 - TRBV10-3 CAISDTMYGYTF TGTGCCATCTCGGACACAATGTATGGCTACACCTTC
TRBD1 TRBJ2-7 - TRBV12-3/TRBV12-4 CASGQGALSEQYF TGTGCCAGCGGACAGGGGGCCCTATCCGAGCAGTACTTC
TRBD2 TRBJ2-1 few TRBV18 CASSPTRGLAGSNEQFF TGTGCCAGCTCACCAACACGGGGACTAGCGGGCTCCAATGAGCAGTTCTTC
- TRBJ2-1 - TRBV6-5 CASSRESNEQFF TGTGCCAGCAGCAGGGAGAGTAATGAGCAGTTCTTC
- TRBJ1-1 - TRBV18 CASSPPNRVGRNTEAFF TGTGCCAGCTCACCACCGAACAGGGTGGGAAGGAACACTGAAGCTTTCTTT
TRBD1 TRBJ1-1 - TRBV6-6 CASTAVTGGTEAFF TGTGCCAGCACAGCGGTTACAGGGGGTACTGAAGCTTTCTTT
- TRBJ1-5 - TRBV27 CASSRTDSNQPQHF TGTGCCAGCAGTCGGACCGATAGCAATCAGCCCCAGCATTTT
- TRBJ2-3 - TRBV13 CASSLSTDTQYF TGTGCCAGCAGCTTAAGCACAGATACGCAGTATTTT
TRBD2 TRBJ2-3 - TRBV9 CASSPREGRTDTQYF TGTGCCAGCAGCCCCCGGGAGGGGCGCACAGATACGCAGTATTTT
- TRBJ2-2 - TRBV24-1 CATSERGNTGELFF TGTGCCACCAGTGAACGGGGAAACACCGGGGAGCTGTTTTTT
- TRBJ2-3 - TRBV9 CASSAPRGSGPSTDTQYF TGTGCCAGCAGCGCGCCCCGGGGTAGCGGCCCTAGCACAGATACGCAGTATTTT
TRBD2 TRBJ2-3 once TRBV7-8 CASSLSLAGGRADTQYF TGTGCCAGCAGCCTCAGTCTAGCGGGGGGGAGGGCAGATACGCAGTATTTT
- TRBJ2-7 - TRBV12-3/TRBV12-4 CASSLQTREQYF TGTGCCAGCAGTTTACAGACAAGGGAGCAGTACTTC
TRBD1 TRBJ2-3 - TRBV18 CASSPRDSHTDTQYF TGTGCCAGCTCACCAAGGGACAGCCACACAGATACGCAGTATTTT
- TRBJ2-2 - TRBV10-3 CAIRGDGNTGELFF TGTGCCATCAGGGGGGACGGAAACACCGGGGAGCTGTTTTTT
- TRBJ2-2 - TRBV18 CASSPWGLNTGELFF TGTGCCAGCTCACCATGGGGGCTGAACACCGGGGAGCTGTTTTTT
- TRBJ1-6 - TRBV10-3 CAISGTENSPLHF TGTGCCATCAGCGGGACGGAAAATTCACCCCTCCACTTT
- TRBJ2-7 - TRBV11-2 CASRPPRDGTLEQYF TGTGCCAGCAGACCACCACGGGACGGGACTTTAGAGCAGTACTTC
TRBD1 TRBJ2-3 - TRBV9 CASSVGTGGFTDTQYF TGTGCCAGCAGCGTCGGGACAGGGGGGTTCACAGATACGCAGTATTTT
- TRBJ1-1 - TRBV19 CASSILYRHQLNTEAFF TGTGCCAGTAGTATACTGTATCGGCACCAGCTGAACACTGAAGCTTTCTTT
- TRBJ1-3 - TRBV25-1 CASGSAGNTIYF TGTGCCAGCGGGTCCGCTGGAAACACCATATATTTT
TRBD2 TRBJ2-1 - TRBV18 CASSPPGLEFHEQFF TGTGCCAGCTCACCACCGGGACTAGAGTTTCATGAGCAGTTCTTC
- TRBJ2-1 once TRBV6-2/TRBV6-3 CASSNESPGRNASYNEQFF TGTGCCAGCAGTAACGAGTCCCCCGGACGGAATGCATCCTACAATGAGCAGTTCTTC
TRBD1 TRBJ1-6 once TRBV24-1 CATSDLGDRASYSPLHF TGTGCCACCAGTGATCTAGGGGACAGGGCATCTTATTCACCCCTCCACTTT
TRBD1 TRBJ2-4 - TRBV30 CAWSDGQGRDIQYF TGTGCCTGGAGTGACGGACAGGGGAGGGACATTCAGTACTTC
- TRBJ1-5 - TRBV28 CASRPMIGQPQHF TGTGCCAGCAGGCCTATGATAGGCCAGCCCCAGCATTTT
- TRBJ2-2 - TRBV6-1 CASSERGSANTGELFF TGTGCCAGCAGTGAACGCGGCAGCGCGAACACCGGGGAGCTGTTTTTT
TRBD1 TRBJ2-7 - TRBV10-1 CASSQGQANSSYEQYF TGCGCCAGCAGTCAGGGACAGGCTAATAGCTCCTACGAGCAGTACTTC
- TRBJ2-3 - TRBV5-4 CASSLASTDTQYF TGTGCCAGCAGCTTGGCTAGCACAGATACGCAGTATTTT
- TRBJ2-3 - TRBV7-9 CASSLGGRDTQYF TGTGCCAGCAGCTTGGGGGGCAGAGATACGCAGTATTTT
TRBD1 TRBJ1-1 - TRBV5-1 CASSLEAGGVTEAFF TGCGCCAGCAGCTTGGAGGCAGGGGGGGTAACTGAAGCTTTCTTT
- TRBJ2-5 - TRBV7-6 CASSRSTGETQYF TGTGCCAGCAGCCGGAGCACAGGGGAGACCCAGTACTTC
- TRBJ2-7 - TRBV11-2 CASSLERLYEQYF TGTGCCAGCAGCTTAGAGCGGCTCTACGAGCAGTACTTC
- TRBJ2-7 - TRBV30 CAWSVMRMGEQYF TGTGCCTGGAGTGTGATGAGGATGGGCGAGCAGTACTTC